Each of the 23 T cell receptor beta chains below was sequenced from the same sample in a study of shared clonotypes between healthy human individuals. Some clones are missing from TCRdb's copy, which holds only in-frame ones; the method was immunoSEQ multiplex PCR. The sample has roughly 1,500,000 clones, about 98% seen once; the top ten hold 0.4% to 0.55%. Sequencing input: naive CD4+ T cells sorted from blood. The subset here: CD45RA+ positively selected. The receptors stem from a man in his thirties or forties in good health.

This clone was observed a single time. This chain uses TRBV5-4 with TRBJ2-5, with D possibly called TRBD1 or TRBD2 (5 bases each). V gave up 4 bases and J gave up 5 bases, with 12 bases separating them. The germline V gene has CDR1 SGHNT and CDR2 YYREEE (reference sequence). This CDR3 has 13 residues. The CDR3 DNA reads TGTGCCAGCAGCCTACGAGGGGTGGAGACCCAGTACTTC. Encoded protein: CASSLRGVETQYF.

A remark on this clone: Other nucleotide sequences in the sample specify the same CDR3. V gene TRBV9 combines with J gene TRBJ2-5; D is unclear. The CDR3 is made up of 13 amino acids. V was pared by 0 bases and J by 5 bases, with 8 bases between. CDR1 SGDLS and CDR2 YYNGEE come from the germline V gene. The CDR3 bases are TGTGCCAGCAGCGTAGGTAGTGGGGAGACCCAGTACTTC. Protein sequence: CASSVGSGETQYF.

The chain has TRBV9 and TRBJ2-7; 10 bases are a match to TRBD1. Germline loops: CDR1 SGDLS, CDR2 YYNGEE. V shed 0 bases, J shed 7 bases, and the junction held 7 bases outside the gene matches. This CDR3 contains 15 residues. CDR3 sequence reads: CASSVGPDRGWEQYF. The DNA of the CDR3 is TGTGCCAGCAGCGTAGGACCGGACAGGGGGTGGGAGCAGTACTTC.

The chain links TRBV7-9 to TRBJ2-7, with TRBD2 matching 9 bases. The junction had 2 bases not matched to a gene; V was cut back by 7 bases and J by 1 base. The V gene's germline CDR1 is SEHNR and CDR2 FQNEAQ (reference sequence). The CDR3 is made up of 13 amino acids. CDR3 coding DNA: TGTGCCAGCAACAGCGGGGGGTCCTACGAGCAGTACTTC. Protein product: CASNSGGSYEQYF.

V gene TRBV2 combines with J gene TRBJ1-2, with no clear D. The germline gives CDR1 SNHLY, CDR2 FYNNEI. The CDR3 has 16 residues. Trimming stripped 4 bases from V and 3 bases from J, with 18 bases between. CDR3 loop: CASSGVGEQRHYGYTF. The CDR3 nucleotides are TGTGCCAGCAGTGGGGTTGGGGAACAGAGACACTATGGCTACACCTTC.

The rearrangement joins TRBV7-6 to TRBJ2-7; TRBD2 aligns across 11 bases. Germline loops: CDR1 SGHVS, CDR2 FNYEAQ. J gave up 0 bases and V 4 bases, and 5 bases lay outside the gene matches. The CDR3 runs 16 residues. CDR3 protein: CASSSLAGGSSYEQYF. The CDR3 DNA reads TGTGCCAGCAGCTCGTTAGCGGGAGGGAGCTCCTACGAGCAGTACTTC. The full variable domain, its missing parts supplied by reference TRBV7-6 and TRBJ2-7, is GAGVSQSPRYKVTKRGQDVALRCDPISGHVSLYWYRQALGQGPEFLTYFNYEAQQDKSGLPNDRFSAERPEGSISTLTIQRTEQRDSAMYRCASSSLAGGSSYEQYFGPGTRLTVT.

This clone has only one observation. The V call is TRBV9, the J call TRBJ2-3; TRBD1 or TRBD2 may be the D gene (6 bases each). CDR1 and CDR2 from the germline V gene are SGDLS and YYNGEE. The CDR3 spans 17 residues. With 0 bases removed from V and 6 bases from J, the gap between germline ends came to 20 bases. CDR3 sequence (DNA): TGTGCCAGCAGCGTAGCTACTGGGGGGCTAGGGGTGGATACGCAGTATTTT. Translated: CASSVATGGLGVDTQYF.

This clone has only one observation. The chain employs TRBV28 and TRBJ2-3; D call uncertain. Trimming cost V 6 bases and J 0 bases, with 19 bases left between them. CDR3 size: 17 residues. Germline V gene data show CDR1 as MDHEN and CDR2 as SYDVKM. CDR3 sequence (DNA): TGTGCCAGCAGCCCCACCCGCCAGGCCGCAAGCACAGATACGCAGTATTTT. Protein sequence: CASSPTRQAASTDTQYF.

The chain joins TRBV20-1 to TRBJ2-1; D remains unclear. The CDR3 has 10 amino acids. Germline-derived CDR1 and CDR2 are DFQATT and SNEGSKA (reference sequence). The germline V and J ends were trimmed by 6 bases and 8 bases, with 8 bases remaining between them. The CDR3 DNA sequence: TGCAGTGCCCATTCAGATGAGCAGTTCTTC. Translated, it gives CSAHSDEQFF.

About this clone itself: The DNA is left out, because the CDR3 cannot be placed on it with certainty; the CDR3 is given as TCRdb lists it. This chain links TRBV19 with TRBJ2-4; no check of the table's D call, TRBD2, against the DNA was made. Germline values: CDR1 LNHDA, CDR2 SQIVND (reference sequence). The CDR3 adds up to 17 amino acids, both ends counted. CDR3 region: CASSIWRGRDPKNIQYF.

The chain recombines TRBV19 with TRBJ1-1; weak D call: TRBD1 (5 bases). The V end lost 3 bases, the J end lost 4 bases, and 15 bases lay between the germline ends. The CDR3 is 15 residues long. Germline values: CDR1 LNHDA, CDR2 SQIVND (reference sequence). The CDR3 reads CASSIGEGMGTEAFF. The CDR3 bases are TGTGCCAGTAGTATTGGGGAGGGGATGGGCACTGAAGCTTTCTTT.

CDR3 nucleotide sequence: TGTGCCATCAGTGCAAGCCTTGGACTAGCGGAAAGCACAGATACGCAGTATTTT. Protein product: CAISASLGLAESTDTQYF. The chain recombines TRBV10-3 with TRBJ2-3, with 10 nucleotides matching TRBD2. The CDR3 has 18 residues. Germline CDR1 and CDR2: ENHRY and SYGVKD. Losses at the gene ends were 4 bases for V and 0 bases for J; bases not matched to a gene: 10.

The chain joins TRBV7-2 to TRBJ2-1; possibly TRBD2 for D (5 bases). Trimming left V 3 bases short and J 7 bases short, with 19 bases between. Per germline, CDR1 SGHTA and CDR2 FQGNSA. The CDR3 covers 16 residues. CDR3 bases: TGTGCCAGCAGCTTGTATCGGTCTAGCTTTCGGAATGAGCAGTTCTTC. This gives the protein CASSLYRSSFRNEQFF.

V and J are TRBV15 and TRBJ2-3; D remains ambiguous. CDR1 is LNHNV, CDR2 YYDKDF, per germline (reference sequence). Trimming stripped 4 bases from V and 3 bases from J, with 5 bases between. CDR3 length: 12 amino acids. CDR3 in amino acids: CATSTDTDTQYF. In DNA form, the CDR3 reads TGTGCCACCAGCACCGATACAGATACGCAGTATTTT.

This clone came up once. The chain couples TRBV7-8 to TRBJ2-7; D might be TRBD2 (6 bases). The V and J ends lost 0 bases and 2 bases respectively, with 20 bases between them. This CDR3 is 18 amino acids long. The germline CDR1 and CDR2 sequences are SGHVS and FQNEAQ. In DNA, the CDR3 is TGTGCCAGCAGCTTAGCGCTCCGAGGGACTTCCACTACCTACGAGCAGTACTTC. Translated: CASSLALRGTSTTYEQYF.

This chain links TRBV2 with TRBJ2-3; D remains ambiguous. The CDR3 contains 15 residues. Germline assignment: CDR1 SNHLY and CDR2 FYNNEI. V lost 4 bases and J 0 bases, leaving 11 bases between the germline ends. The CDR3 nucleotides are TGTGCCAGCAGTGCCGAGCTTACCAGCACAGATACGCAGTATTTT. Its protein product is CASSAELTSTDTQYF.

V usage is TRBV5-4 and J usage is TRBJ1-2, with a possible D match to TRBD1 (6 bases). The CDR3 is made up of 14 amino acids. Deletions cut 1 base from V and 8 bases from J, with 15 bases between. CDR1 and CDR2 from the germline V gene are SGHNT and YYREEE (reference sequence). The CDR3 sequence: CASSLRRGQGGYTF. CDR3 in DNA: TGTGCCAGCAGCTTGCGGCGGGGACAAGGGGGCTACACCTTC.

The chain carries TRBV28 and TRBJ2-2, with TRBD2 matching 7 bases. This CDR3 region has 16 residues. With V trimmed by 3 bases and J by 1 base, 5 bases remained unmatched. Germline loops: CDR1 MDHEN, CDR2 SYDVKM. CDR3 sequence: CASSLLSGKNTGELFF. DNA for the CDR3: TGTGCCAGCAGTTTGCTGAGCGGGAAGAACACCGGGGAGCTGTTTTTT.

CDR3 bases: TGTGCCAGCTCACAGAGGAGGGGGCCTCAAGAGACCCAGTACTTC. Translation: CASSQRRGPQETQYF. V usage is TRBV18 and J usage is TRBJ2-5; D is possibly TRBD1 (7 bases). Trimming cost V 4 bases and J 2 bases, with 14 bases left between them. Germline lookup yields CDR1 KGHSH and CDR2 LQKENI. CDR3 size: 15 residues. Full variable domain (missing parts from reference TRBV18 and TRBJ2-5): NAGVMQNPRHLVRRRGQEARLRCSPMKGHSHVYWYRQLPEEGLKFMVYLQKENIIDESGMPKERFSAEFPKEGPSILRIQQVVRGDSAAYFCASSQRRGPQETQYFGPGTRLLVL.

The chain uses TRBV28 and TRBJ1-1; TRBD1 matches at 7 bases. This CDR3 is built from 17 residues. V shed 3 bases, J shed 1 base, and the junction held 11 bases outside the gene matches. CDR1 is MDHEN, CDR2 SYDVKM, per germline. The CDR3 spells CASSFHRLGQTNTEAFF. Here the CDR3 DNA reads TGTGCCAGCAGTTTTCATCGATTGGGACAGACGAACACTGAAGCTTTCTTT.

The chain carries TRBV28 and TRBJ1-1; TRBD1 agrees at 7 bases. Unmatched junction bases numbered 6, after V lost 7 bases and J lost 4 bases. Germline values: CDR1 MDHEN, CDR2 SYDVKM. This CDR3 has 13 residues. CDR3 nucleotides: TGTGCCAGCATCGGCAGGGGGTTCACTGAAGCTTTCTTT. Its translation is CASIGRGFTEAFF.

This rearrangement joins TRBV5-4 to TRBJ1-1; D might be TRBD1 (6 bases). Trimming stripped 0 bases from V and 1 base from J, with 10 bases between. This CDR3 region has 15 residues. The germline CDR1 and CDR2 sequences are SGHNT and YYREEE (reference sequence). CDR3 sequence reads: CASSLGGGQNTEAFF. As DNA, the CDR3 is TGTGCCAGCAGCTTGGGCGGGGGGCAGAACACTGAAGCTTTCTTT.

CDR3 nucleotides: TGCGCCAGCAGCGTCGACAGGCCAACTAATGAAAAACTGTTTTTT. Amino acids: CASSVDRPTNEKLFF. J is TRBJ1-4 and V is TRBV5-1; a weak D match, TRBD1 (6 bases). Trimming pared 4 bases from V and 0 bases from J, leaving 10 bases between. This CDR3 has 15 amino acids. Germline lookup yields CDR1 SGHRS and CDR2 YFSETQ. Full variable domain (outside the CDR3, taken from reference TRBV5-1 and TRBJ1-4): KAGVTQTPRYLIKTRGQQVTLSCSPISGHRSVSWYQQTPGQGLQFLFEYFSETQRNKGNFPGRFSGRQFSNSRSEMNVSTLELGDSALYLCASSVDRPTNEKLFFGSGTQLSVL.